The 27 T cell receptor beta chains reported below all come from one sample, sequenced in a study of PD-1 blockade in classical Hodgkin lymphoma. Every patient relapsed after autologous stem cell transplantation, and brentuximab vedotin exposure varied. Profiled with immunoSEQ multiplex PCR; TCRdb holds only in-frame clones, not every one. The sample holds 46,000 or so clones; around 81% are singletons and the top ten take around 22%. The input for sequencing was peripheral blood mononuclear cells (PBMCs), taken before the second cycle of nivolumab. Receptor source: a human donor with classical Hodgkin lymphoma.

V gene TRBV5-1 combines with J gene TRBJ1-2; 7 bases fit TRBD1. Germline V gene sequence: CDR1 SGHRS, CDR2 YFSETQ. The CDR3 covers 13 residues. J gave up 7 bases and V 0 bases, and 3 bases lay outside the gene matches. The CDR3 DNA reads as TGCGCCAGCAGCTTGGTAGGGGGCTCTGGCTACACCTTC. Translating gives CASSLVGGSGYTF.

This clone has just one count. V gene TRBV27 combines with J gene TRBJ1-2; D is perhaps TRBD1 (5 bases). V lost 6 bases and J 12 bases, leaving 41 bases between the germline ends. The germline V gene encodes CDR1 MNHEY and CDR2 SMNVEV (reference sequence). This CDR3 has 20 amino acids. In DNA form, the CDR3 reads TGTGCCAGCAGCGCTATCAAAACCCGAGGGGCAGGACTAGTAAAATTTGCTGACACCTTC. Residues: CASSAIKTRGAGLVKFADTF.

This clone turned up a few times. The gene calls are TRBV5-1 and TRBJ2-3; D gene unclear. Germline V lookup: CDR1 SGHRS, CDR2 YFSETQ. Trimming left V 7 bases short and J 2 bases short, with 17 bases between. This CDR3 region has 15 residues. CDR3 sequence (DNA): TGCGCCAGCGCGCTGAGAGAGTCAAACACAGATACGCAGTATTTT. Translating gives CASALRESNTDTQYF.

The chain is built from TRBV6-4 and TRBJ2-4; D tentatively reads TRBD1 or TRBD2 (5 bases each). V was clipped by 3 bases and J by 0 bases, with 18 bases between them. This CDR3 region has 18 residues. From germline, CDR1 is MRHNA and CDR2 SNTAGT. The chain's CDR3 is CASSEWGREGLAKNIQYF. The CDR3 DNA follows: TGTGCCAGCAGTGAGTGGGGAAGAGAGGGGCTAGCCAAAAACATTCAGTACTTC.

CDR3 coding DNA: TGTGCCAGCAGCTTGGGCAGGGGCAGCGGGGATACTGAAGCTTTCTTT. It specifies CASSLGRGSGDTEAFF. This chain uses TRBV5-4 with TRBJ1-1; D possibly corresponds to TRBD1 (6 bases). The ends were cut back, 0 bases at V and 5 bases at J, with 17 bases in the middle. Germline CDR1 SGHNT, CDR2 YYREEE (reference sequence). The CDR3 contains 16 residues.

The rearrangement uses TRBV10-3 and TRBJ1-2, with a possible D match to TRBD1 (5 bases). CDR1 and CDR2 from the germline V gene are ENHRY and SYGVKD. This CDR3 comprises 14 residues. V was trimmed by 8 bases and J by 4 bases, leaving 17 bases between them. The DNA for the CDR3 is TGTGCCATCTCTGAGTTGGGGGTCGGCTATGGCTACACCTTC. It codes for CAISELGVGYGYTF.

V usage is TRBV4-3 and J usage is TRBJ1-1, with TRBD1 as a possible D gene (6 bases). The CDR3 sequence is 16 residues long. Germline lookup yields CDR1 LGHNA and CDR2 YSLEER. Trimming pared 3 bases from V and 0 bases from J, leaving 14 bases between. DNA for the CDR3: TGCGCCAGCAGCCAGGGGGGGGGCCTCATGAACACTGAAGCTTTCTTT. Translating it yields CASSQGGGLMNTEAFF.

This chain uses TRBV30 with TRBJ1-5; 7 nucleotides agree with TRBD1. The CDR3 extends over 12 amino acids. J gave up 7 bases and V 5 bases, and 5 bases lay outside the gene matches. Germline lookup yields CDR1 GTSNPN and CDR2 SVGIG (reference sequence). CDR3 region: CAWDRDSQPQHF. For the CDR3, the DNA is TGTGCCTGGGATAGGGACAGCCAGCCCCAGCATTTT.

This chain links TRBV11-3 with TRBJ2-1, with 10 bases that match TRBD2. Trimming took 4 bases from V and 4 from J; bases not matched to a gene: 7. Germline CDR1 SGHNT, CDR2 YENEEA. CDR3 length equals 16 residues. The CDR3 sequence: CASSSDSGGLYNEQFF. CDR3 nucleotides: TGTGCCAGCAGCTCGGATAGCGGGGGGCTTTACAATGAGCAGTTCTTC.

The CDR3 sequence is CASSPRLAGGEQFF. In DNA form, the CDR3 reads TGTGCCAGCAGTCCCCGACTAGCGGGAGGTGAGCAGTTCTTC. The V gene is TRBV27, the J gene TRBJ2-1, with 13 bases matching TRBD2. Germline loops: CDR1 MNHEY, CDR2 SMNVEV (reference sequence). With 5 bases clipped from V and 9 bases from J, the junction kept 4 bases outside the gene matches. The length of the CDR3 is 14 residues.

The rearrangement uses TRBV11-2 and TRBJ1-2; 7 nucleotides agree with TRBD1. This CDR3 is built from 14 residues. Per germline, CDR1 SGHAT and CDR2 FQNNGV. Losses at the gene ends were 5 bases for V and 3 bases for J; bases not matched to a gene: 6. DNA of the CDR3: TGTGCCAGCAGCCGTGGCAGGGGGGACTATGGCTACACCTTC. Its translation: CASSRGRGDYGYTF. The variable domain in full, with the rest retrieved from reference TRBV11-2 and TRBJ1-2, is EAGVAQSPRYKIIEKRQSVAFWCNPISGHATLYWYQQILGQGPKLLIQFQNNGVVDDSQLPKDRFSAERLKGVDSTLKIQPAKLEDSAVYLCASSRGRGDYGYTFGSGTRLTVV.

This clone has more than one count but fewer than ten. The chain is built from TRBV4-1 and TRBJ2-1; 7 nucleotides line up with TRBD2. The CDR3 sequence is 17 residues long. The V gene end was trimmed by 0 bases and the J gene end by 7 bases; junction bases not matched to a gene: 12. The germline gives CDR1 MGHRA, CDR2 YSYEKL. The CDR3 bases are TGCGCCAGCAGCCAAGATCAGTTTGCGGGGGTTTTAAATGAGCAGTTCTTC. It specifies CASSQDQFAGVLNEQFF.

This chain uses TRBV11-2 with TRBJ1-5, with D perhaps matching TRBD1 (6 bases). Germline CDR1 reads SGHAT; CDR2 reads FQNNGV. The CDR3 is 15 residues long. The germline V and J ends were trimmed by 5 bases and 5 bases, with 16 bases remaining between them. CDR3 in DNA: TGTGCCAGCAGCCAAGGACAGACCAGATATCAGCCCCAGCATTTT. Translating it yields CASSQGQTRYQPQHF. The full variable domain, rest sourced from reference TRBV11-2 and TRBJ1-5, is EAGVAQSPRYKIIEKRQSVAFWCNPISGHATLYWYQQILGQGPKLLIQFQNNGVVDDSQLPKDRFSAERLKGVDSTLKIQPAKLEDSAVYLCASSQGQTRYQPQHFGDGTRLSIL.

V and J are TRBV9 and TRBJ2-7; 14 nucleotides align to TRBD2. After removal of 4 bases from V and 7 bases from J, the junction contained 7 bases not matched to a gene. CDR1 is SGDLS and CDR2 is YYNGEE in the germline V gene. This CDR3 is 15 amino acids long. In nucleotides, the CDR3 is TGTGCCAGCAGCCCGCGGACTAGCGGGAGGTTGGAGCAGTACTTC. Translating it yields CASSPRTSGRLEQYF.

The count of this clone is one. The rearrangement uses TRBV28 and TRBJ2-5; no clear D gene. Germline lookup yields CDR1 MDHEN and CDR2 SYDVKM. Trimming took off 5 bases at V and 5 bases at J, with 21 bases between the two ends. The CDR3 runs to 16 residues. This chain's CDR3 is CASSRHVRRMGETQYF. The DNA of the CDR3 is TGTGCCAGCAGTCGTCATGTCAGACGGATGGGGGAGACCCAGTACTTC.

The chain recombines TRBV19 with TRBJ1-1; D is ambiguous. V was clipped by 10 bases and J by 1 base, with 10 bases between them. Germline V gives CDR1 LNHDA, CDR2 SQIVND (reference sequence). The CDR3 spans 12 residues. CDR3: CATAWGNTEAFF. CDR3 DNA sequence: TGTGCCACTGCCTGGGGGAACACTGAAGCTTTCTTT. Using reference TRBV19 and TRBJ1-1 for the parts outside the CDR3, the full variable domain is DGGITQSPKYLFRKEGQNVTLSCEQNLNHDAMYWYRQDPGQGLRLIYYSQIVNDFQKGDIAEGYSVSREKKESFPLTVTSAQKNPTAFYLCATAWGNTEAFFGQGTRLTVV.

By frequency in the sample, this clone is medium-sized. V is TRBV6-5 and J is TRBJ1-4, with 9 bases lining up with TRBD1. Trimming removed 5 bases from V and 0 bases from J; junction bases left unmatched: 1. Germline CDR1 reads MNHEY; CDR2 reads SVGAGI. CDR3 length: 15 amino acids. CDR3: CASSGTGTTNEKLFF. The CDR3 region has the DNA TGTGCCAGCAGTGGGACAGGGACAACTAATGAAAAACTGTTTTTT.

In this sample, this clone turned up a few times. This chain joins TRBV5-6 and TRBJ2-2, with D possibly being TRBD2 (6 bases). Trimming removed 0 bases at V and 4 bases at J, with 16 bases between. The CDR3 sequence is 17 residues long. Germline CDR1 SGHDT, CDR2 YYEEEE. The CDR3 DNA reads as TGTGCCAGCAGCTTGGATCCTCGGGGGACGGGCACCGGGGAGCTGTTTTTT. Protein product: CASSLDPRGTGTGELFF.

This rearrangement joins TRBV5-1 to TRBJ2-7, with no clear D. The length of the CDR3 is 15 residues. Germline V lookup: CDR1 SGHRS, CDR2 YFSETQ. V was shortened by 4 bases and J by 2 bases, with 16 bases between the two germline ends. The CDR3: CASSAKLRLTYEQYF. The CDR3, as DNA: TGCGCCAGCAGCGCGAAACTCCGACTCACCTACGAGCAGTACTTC.

The chain joins TRBV5-1 to TRBJ2-1, with 8 nucleotides matching TRBD2. The V gene's germline CDR1 is SGHRS and CDR2 YFSETQ. The CDR3 totals 14 residues. Trimming removed 0 bases from V and 8 bases from J; junction bases left unmatched: 4. The CDR3, as DNA: TGCGCCAGCAGCTTGGCGGGAGGGACCTATGAGCAGTTCTTC. Its protein product is CASSLAGGTYEQFF.

J is TRBJ2-5 and V is TRBV7-6; TRBD2 agrees at 10 bases. Germline V gives CDR1 SGHVS, CDR2 FNYEAQ. The length of the CDR3 is 15 residues. Trimming at V came to 4 bases and at J to 4 bases, leaving 6 bases not matched to a gene. CDR3 protein: CASSWASGRRETQYF. CDR3 sequence (DNA): TGTGCCAGCAGCTGGGCTAGCGGGAGACGAGAGACCCAGTACTTC.

V and J are TRBV9 and TRBJ1-3; 9 bases are a match to TRBD1. Germline loops: CDR1 SGDLS, CDR2 YYNGEE. V was clipped by 5 bases and J by 3 bases; unmatched bases: 3. The CDR3 extends over 14 amino acids. CDR3 residues: CASRQGASGNTIYF. CDR3 DNA: TGTGCCAGCAGACAGGGGGCGAGTGGAAACACCATATATTTT.

This clone is a singleton in its sample. This chain links TRBV23-1 with TRBJ1-1, with D unclear. TRBV23-1 is an ORF; its function is uncertain. The CDR3 sequence is 17 residues long. V lost 3 bases and J lost 1, with 18 bases in between. CDR3 residues: CASSHEGLGDANTEAFF. The CDR3 bases are TGCGCCAGCAGTCACGAAGGCCTTGGCGACGCGAACACTGAAGCTTTCTTT.

This chain links TRBV7-9 with TRBJ2-2; 9 bases are shared with TRBD1. The J segment lost 4 bases and the V segment lost 2 bases, leaving 2 bases of the junction unmatched. The CDR3 contains 15 residues. Looked up from germline, CDR1 is SEHNR and CDR2 is FQNEAQ (reference sequence). The CDR3 is CASSLSTGGTGELFF. The CDR3 coding sequence is TGTGCCAGCAGCTTATCGACAGGGGGCACCGGGGAGCTGTTTTTT. Combining the CDR3 with reference TRBV7-9 and TRBJ2-2 gives the whole variable domain DTGVSQNPRHKITKRGQNVTFRCDPISEHNRLYWYRQTLGQGPEFLTYFQNEAQLEKSRLLSDRFSAERPKGSFSTLEIQRTEQGDSAMYLCASSLSTGGTGELFFGEGSRLTVL.

The chain combines TRBV5-8 with TRBJ1-4; D might be TRBD1 (5 bases). Germline-derived CDR1 and CDR2 are SGHTS and YDEGEE. The CDR3 has 17 residues. Trimming left V 4 bases short and J 0 bases short, with 16 bases between. CDR3 DNA: TGTGCCAGCAGCCCCCTCTTAGGGGCAGCAACTAATGAAAAACTGTTTTTT. The encoded protein is CASSPLLGAATNEKLFF. Together with reference TRBV5-8 and TRBJ1-4, the CDR3 gives the full variable domain: EAGVTQSPTHLIKTRGQQATLRCSPISGHTSVYWYQQALGLGLQFLLWYDEGEERNRGNFPPRFSGRQFPNYSSELNVNALELEDSALYLCASSPLLGAATNEKLFFGSGTQLSVL.

The V gene is TRBV27, the J gene TRBJ1-2, with a possible D match to TRBD1 (5 bases). Germline V CDR1 and CDR2: MNHEY, SMNVEV (reference sequence). V was pared by 5 bases and J by 2 bases, with 15 bases between. The CDR3 contains 15 residues. The CDR3 is CASSGGPGRNYGYTF. CDR3 DNA: TGTGCCAGCAGTGGCGGACCGGGACGGAACTATGGCTACACCTTC.

This clone came up once. The rearrangement links TRBV6-6 to TRBJ1-1; unclear D gene. Per germline, CDR1 MNHNY and CDR2 SVGAGI (reference sequence). This CDR3 has 13 residues. The germline V and J ends were trimmed by 5 bases and 0 bases, with 7 bases remaining between them. CDR3 DNA sequence: TGTGCCAGCAGTCCAATCGTGAACACTGAAGCTTTCTTT. Translation gives CASSPIVNTEAFF.